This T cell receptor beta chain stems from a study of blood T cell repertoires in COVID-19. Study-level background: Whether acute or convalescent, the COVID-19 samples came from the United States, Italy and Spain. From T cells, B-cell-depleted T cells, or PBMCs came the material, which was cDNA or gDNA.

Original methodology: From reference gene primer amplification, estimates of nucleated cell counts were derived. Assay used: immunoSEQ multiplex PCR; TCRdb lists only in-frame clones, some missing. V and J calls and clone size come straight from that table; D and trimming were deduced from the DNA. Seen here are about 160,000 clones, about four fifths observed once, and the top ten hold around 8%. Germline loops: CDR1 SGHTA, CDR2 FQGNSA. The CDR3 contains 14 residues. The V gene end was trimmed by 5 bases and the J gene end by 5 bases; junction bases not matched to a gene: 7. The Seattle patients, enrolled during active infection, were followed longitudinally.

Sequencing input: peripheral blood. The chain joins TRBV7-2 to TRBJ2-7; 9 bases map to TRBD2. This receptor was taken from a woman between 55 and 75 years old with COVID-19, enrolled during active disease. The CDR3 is CASSLGLATDEQYF. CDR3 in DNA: TGTGCCAGCAGCCTGGGACTAGCTACCGACGAGCAGTACTTC.